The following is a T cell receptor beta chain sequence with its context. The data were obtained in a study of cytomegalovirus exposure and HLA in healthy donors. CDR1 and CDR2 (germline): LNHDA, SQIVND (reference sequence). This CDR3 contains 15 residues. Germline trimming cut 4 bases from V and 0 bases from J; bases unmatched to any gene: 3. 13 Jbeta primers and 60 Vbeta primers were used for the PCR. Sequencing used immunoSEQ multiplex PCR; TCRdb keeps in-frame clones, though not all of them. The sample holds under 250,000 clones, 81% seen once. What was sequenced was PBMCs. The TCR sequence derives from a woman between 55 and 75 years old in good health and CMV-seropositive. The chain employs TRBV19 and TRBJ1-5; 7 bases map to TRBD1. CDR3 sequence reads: CASSRGQSSNQPQHF. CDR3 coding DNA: TGTGCCAGTAGTAGGGGACAGTCTAGCAATCAGCCCCAGCATTTT.